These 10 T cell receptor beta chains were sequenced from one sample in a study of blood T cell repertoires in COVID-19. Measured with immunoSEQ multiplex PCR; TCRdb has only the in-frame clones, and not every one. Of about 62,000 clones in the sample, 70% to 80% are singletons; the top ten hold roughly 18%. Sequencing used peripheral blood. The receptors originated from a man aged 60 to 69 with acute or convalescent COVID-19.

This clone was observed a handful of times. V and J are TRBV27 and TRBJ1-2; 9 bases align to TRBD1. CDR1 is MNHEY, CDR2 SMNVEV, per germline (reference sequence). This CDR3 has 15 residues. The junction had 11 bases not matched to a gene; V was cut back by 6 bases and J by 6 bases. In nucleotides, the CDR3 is TGTGCCAGCAGCCGGGGACAGGGACGCCGCGATGGCTACACCTTC. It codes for CASSRGQGRRDGYTF.

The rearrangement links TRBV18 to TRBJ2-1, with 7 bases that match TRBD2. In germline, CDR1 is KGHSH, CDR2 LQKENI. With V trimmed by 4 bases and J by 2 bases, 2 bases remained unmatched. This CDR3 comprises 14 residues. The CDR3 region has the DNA TGTGCCAGCTCACGCGGGGGAGCCTACAATGAGCAGTTCTTC. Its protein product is CASSRGGAYNEQFF.

The chain's CDR3 is CASSLFGTQNEKLFF. In DNA, the CDR3 is TGCGCCAGCAGCTTGTTCGGGACACAGAATGAAAAACTGTTTTTT. V is TRBV5-1 and J is TRBJ1-4; possibly TRBD1 for D (6 bases). The CDR3 loop spans 15 amino acids. The germline V gene has CDR1 SGHRS and CDR2 YFSETQ. V was clipped by 1 base and J by 5 bases, with 12 bases between them.

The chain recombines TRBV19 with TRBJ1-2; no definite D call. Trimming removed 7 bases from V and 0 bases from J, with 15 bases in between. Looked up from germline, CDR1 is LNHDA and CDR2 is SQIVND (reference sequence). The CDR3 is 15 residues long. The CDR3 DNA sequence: TGTGCCAGTACCTATCCCGCCGGGGCTAACTATGGCTACACCTTC. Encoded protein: CASTYPAGANYGYTF. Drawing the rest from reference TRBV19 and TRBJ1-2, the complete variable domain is DGGITQSPKYLFRKEGQNVTLSCEQNLNHDAMYWYRQDPGQGLRLIYYSQIVNDFQKGDIAEGYSVSREKKESFPLTVTSAQKNPTAFYLCASTYPAGANYGYTFGSGTRLTVV.

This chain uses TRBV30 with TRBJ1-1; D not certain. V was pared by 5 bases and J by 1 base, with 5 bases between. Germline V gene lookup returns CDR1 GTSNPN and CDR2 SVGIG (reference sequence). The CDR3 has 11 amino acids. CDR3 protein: CAWRRNTEAFF. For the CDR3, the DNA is TGTGCCTGGCGTAGGAACACTGAAGCTTTCTTT.

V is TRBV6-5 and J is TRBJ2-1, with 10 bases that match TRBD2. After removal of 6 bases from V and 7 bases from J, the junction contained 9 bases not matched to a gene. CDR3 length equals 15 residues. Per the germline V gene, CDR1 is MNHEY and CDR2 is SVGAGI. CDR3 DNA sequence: TGTGCCAGCAGGGTTATAGCGGGAGGTAATAATGAGCAGTTCTTC. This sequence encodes CASRVIAGGNNEQFF.

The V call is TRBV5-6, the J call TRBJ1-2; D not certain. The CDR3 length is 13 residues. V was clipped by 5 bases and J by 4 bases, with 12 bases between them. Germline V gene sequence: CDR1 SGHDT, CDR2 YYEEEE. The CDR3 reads CASSFRGTYGYTF. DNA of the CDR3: TGTGCCAGCAGTTTTCGAGGTACCTATGGCTACACCTTC.

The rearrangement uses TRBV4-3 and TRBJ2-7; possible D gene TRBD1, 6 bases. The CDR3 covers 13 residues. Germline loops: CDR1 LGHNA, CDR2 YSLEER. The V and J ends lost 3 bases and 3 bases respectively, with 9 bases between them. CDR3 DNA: TGCGCCAGCAGCCATCAGGGGAGCTACGAGCAGTACTTC. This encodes CASSHQGSYEQYF.

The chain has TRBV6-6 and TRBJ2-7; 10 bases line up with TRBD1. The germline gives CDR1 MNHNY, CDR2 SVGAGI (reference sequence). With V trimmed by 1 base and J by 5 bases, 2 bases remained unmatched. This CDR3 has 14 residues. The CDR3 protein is CASSYLGTGDEQYF. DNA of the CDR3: TGTGCCAGCAGTTACTTAGGGACAGGGGACGAGCAGTACTTC.

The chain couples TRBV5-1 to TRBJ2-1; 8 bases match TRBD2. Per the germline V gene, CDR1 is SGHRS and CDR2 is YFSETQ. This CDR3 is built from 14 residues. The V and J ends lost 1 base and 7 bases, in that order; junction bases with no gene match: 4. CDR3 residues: CASSLPGLENEQFF. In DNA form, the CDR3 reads TGCGCCAGCAGCTTGCCGGGACTAGAGAATGAGCAGTTCTTC.